This T cell receptor beta chain came from a study of T cells in Graves' hyperthyroidism and ophthalmopathy. About the research overall: Peripheral blood was obtained at initial diagnosis, preceding any treatment.

Deletions cut 6 bases from V and 7 bases from J, with 18 bases between. CDR3 size: 13 residues. Germline V gene lookup returns CDR1 DFQATT and CDR2 SNEGSKA (reference sequence). There were TCR beta CDR3 regions amplified from RNA transcripts. HTBI primers were employed in a first-round RT-PCR of the TCR CDR3. TCRdb independently ran MiXCR on the multiplex PCR reads; one entry per CDR3 protein. This sample yields 470,000 or so distinct CDR3 sequences, of which less than 25% are seen a single time; around 27% belongs to the top ten. The study, taken as a whole, reports: Blood also held most thyroid clonotypes expanded beyond 0.001.

A word on this clonotype: The antigen is not known.

The rearrangement joins TRBV20-1 to TRBJ2-5; D unresolved. The source of this sequence is a man aged 18 to 30 with Graves' hyperthyroidism. The sequencing input was blood. DNA of the CDR3: TGCAGTGCGGCTATTTGGGGAAATGGGACCCAGTACTTC. Amino acid sequence: CSAAIWGNGTQYF.